This passage covers 30 T cell receptor beta chains from one sample sequenced in a study of STAT5B mutations in CD4+ large granular lymphocyte leukemia. The method was immunoSEQ multiplex PCR; TCRdb's version includes in-frame clones alone and lacks a portion of them. The profile shows 32,000 or so clones, nearly 90% of them singletons. The specimen was CD4+ T cells from blood buffy coats. These receptors all stem from a human donor in good health.

The chain combines TRBV6-1 with TRBJ1-5; D not resolved. The V gene lost 1 base and the J gene lost 1 base, with 8 bases spanning the gap. CDR1 MNHNS and CDR2 SASEGT come from the germline V gene. The CDR3 runs to 15 residues. CDR3 nucleotides: TGTGCCAGCAGTGAAGTGGGCATGAGCAATCAGCCCCAGCATTTT. Amino acids: CASSEVGMSNQPQHF.

The chain recombines TRBV28 with TRBJ2-7; TRBD2 matches 7 bases. CDR3 length: 14 amino acids. Trimming removed 5 bases from V and 7 bases from J; junction bases left unmatched: 11. CDR1 is MDHEN and CDR2 is SYDVKM in the germline V gene. The CDR3 region has the DNA TGTGCCAGCAGTCCCCACGGGGAGGGTCGAGAGCAGTACTTC. It codes for CASSPHGEGREQYF.

The V gene is TRBV5-4, the J gene TRBJ2-3; perhaps TRBD2 as D (7 bases). Germline lookup yields CDR1 SGHNT and CDR2 YYREEE (reference sequence). V lost 2 bases and J 2 bases, leaving 12 bases between the germline ends. CDR3 size: 15 residues. CDR3 coding DNA: TGTGCCAGCAGCTTCGCGGGGGCCCTCACAGATACGCAGTATTTT. It is translated as CASSFAGALTDTQYF.

The J gene is TRBJ2-2, the V gene TRBV4-1; perhaps D is TRBD1 or TRBD2 (6 bases each). Germline CDR1 and CDR2: MGHRA and YSYEKL. Trimming took off 4 bases at V and 4 bases at J, with 16 bases between the two ends. The length of the CDR3 is 16 residues. DNA for the CDR3: TGCGCCAGCAGCCCCTCCCGGGGGCCGATCACCGGGGAGCTGTTTTTT. Translating it yields CASSPSRGPITGELFF.

The chain carries TRBV5-6 and TRBJ2-3; 8 bases agree with TRBD2. Losses at the gene ends were 4 bases for V and 2 bases for J; bases not matched to a gene: 6. The CDR3 loop spans 15 amino acids. CDR1 and CDR2 from the germline V gene are SGHDT and YYEEEE. DNA of the CDR3: TGTGCCAGCAGCGGCTTAGCGGGGCCCACAGATACGCAGTATTTT. Its translation is CASSGLAGPTDTQYF.

The V and J genes are TRBV7-8 and TRBJ2-7; 9 positions match TRBD2. The CDR3 covers 16 residues. Unmatched junction bases numbered 11, after V lost 5 bases and J lost 3 bases. Germline V lookup: CDR1 SGHVS, CDR2 FQNEAQ. CDR3 sequence reads: CASSTRGAGGFYEQYF. As DNA, the CDR3 is TGTGCCAGCAGCACGAGGGGGGCGGGAGGGTTCTACGAGCAGTACTTC.

The chain combines TRBV21-1 with TRBJ1-5. TRBV21-1 is tagged as a pseudogene. CDR3 size: 17 residues. CDR3: CASSKAGGGRNNQPQHF. The CDR3 DNA reads as TGTGCCAGCAGCAAAGCGGGGGGGGGCAGGAATAATCAGCCCCAGCATTTT.

V usage is TRBV7-2 and J usage is TRBJ2-7; 12 positions match TRBD2. The germline gives CDR1 SGHTA, CDR2 FQGNSA. The CDR3 is made up of 14 amino acids. Losses at the gene ends were 3 bases for V and 4 bases for J; bases not matched to a gene: 1. The CDR3 DNA is TGTGCCAGCAGCTTGACTAGCGGGAGTTACGAGCAGTACTTC. It specifies CASSLTSGSYEQYF.

The V call is TRBV19, the J call TRBJ1-3; TRBD1 aligns across 7 bases. J was trimmed by 0 bases and V by 9 bases; bases with no gene match: 2. The germline CDR1 and CDR2 sequences are LNHDA and SQIVND (reference sequence). This CDR3 is built from 13 residues. This CDR3 reads CASGTDSGNTIYF. The DNA for the CDR3 is TGTGCCAGCGGGACAGACTCTGGAAACACCATATATTTT. Looking up the rest from reference TRBV19 and TRBJ1-3 gives the full variable domain: DGGITQSPKYLFRKEGQNVTLSCEQNLNHDAMYWYRQDPGQGLRLIYYSQIVNDFQKGDIAEGYSVSREKKESFPLTVTSAQKNPTAFYLCASGTDSGNTIYFGEGSWLTVV.

The chain joins TRBV18 to TRBJ2-7; TRBD2 matches 14 bases. The V and J ends lost 3 bases and 3 bases, in that order; junction bases with no gene match: 16. This CDR3 comprises 20 residues. Germline CDR1 KGHSH, CDR2 LQKENI. The CDR3 loop reads CASSPPTGPGTSGGYYEQYF. Here the CDR3 DNA reads TGTGCCAGCTCACCCCCCACAGGACCCGGGACTAGCGGGGGATACTACGAGCAGTACTTC.

The chain is built from TRBV5-1 and TRBJ2-7; D unresolved. Looked up from germline, CDR1 is SGHRS and CDR2 is YFSETQ. The CDR3 covers 15 residues. Trimming left V 0 bases short and J 0 bases short, with 10 bases between. As DNA, the CDR3 is TGCGCCAGCAGCTTGGGTGGATTTAGCTCCTACGAGCAGTACTTC. Its protein product is CASSLGGFSSYEQYF.

The chain combines TRBV10-3 with TRBJ1-4, with D tentatively TRBD1 (6 bases). The germline CDR1 and CDR2 sequences are ENHRY and SYGVKD. This CDR3 comprises 15 residues. V lost 10 bases to trimming and J lost 8 bases, with 23 bases between them. The CDR3 spells CATSTGRGLGEKLFF. The CDR3 DNA is TGTGCCACCTCGACAGGCAGGGGCCTGGGCGAAAAACTGTTTTTT.

The gene calls are TRBV7-6 and TRBJ2-5, with D uncertain. Trimming stripped 2 bases from V and 5 bases from J, with 9 bases between. CDR1 SGHVS and CDR2 FNYEAQ come from the germline V gene. The CDR3 consists of 13 residues. CDR3 nucleotides: TGTGCCAGCAGCTTAAATGTATACGAGACCCAGTACTTC. It encodes CASSLNVYETQYF.

This chain connects TRBV28 to TRBJ2-3, with TRBD1 matching 9 bases. The V and J ends lost 4 bases and 7 bases, in that order; junction bases with no gene match: 12. CDR1 and CDR2 (germline): MDHEN, SYDVKM. CDR3 size: 16 residues. CDR3: CASSSLTGTGRHTQYF. CDR3 coding DNA: TGTGCCAGCAGTTCGCTGACCGGGACAGGGAGGCATACGCAGTATTTT.

The genes are TRBV5-1 and TRBJ2-2; tentatively, D is TRBD1 (5 bases). CDR3 size: 15 residues. V was shortened by 6 bases and J by 3 bases, with 15 bases between the two germline ends. The V gene's germline CDR1 is SGHRS and CDR2 YFSETQ. The CDR3 here is CASTPWGRDTGELFF. CDR3 sequence (DNA): TGCGCCAGCACTCCCTGGGGCCGAGACACCGGGGAGCTGTTTTTT.

This chain links TRBV18 with TRBJ1-1, with D possibly TRBD1 on 5 matching bases. Germline V gives CDR1 KGHSH, CDR2 LQKENI. This CDR3 is built from 13 residues. The ends were cut back, 4 bases at V and 3 bases at J, with 9 bases in the middle. The CDR3 sequence is CASSQGLDTEAFF. CDR3 DNA: TGTGCCAGCTCACAGGGGCTCGACACTGAAGCTTTCTTT. Using reference TRBV18 and TRBJ1-1 for the parts outside the CDR3, the full variable domain is NAGVMQNPRHLVRRRGQEARLRCSPMKGHSHVYWYRQLPEEGLKFMVYLQKENIIDESGMPKERFSAEFPKEGPSILRIQQVVRGDSAAYFCASSQGLDTEAFFGQGTRLTVV.

The V gene is TRBV5-1, the J gene TRBJ2-2; 12 bases are a match to TRBD1. Germline CDR1 is SGHRS and CDR2 is YFSETQ. The ends lost 4 bases at V and 2 bases at J; junction bases unmatched: 6. This CDR3 region has 17 residues. The CDR3 sequence: CASSPSGQGANTGELFF. The CDR3, as DNA: TGCGCCAGCAGCCCCTCGGGACAGGGGGCAAACACCGGGGAGCTGTTTTTT. Together with reference TRBV5-1 and TRBJ2-2, the CDR3 gives the full variable domain: KAGVTQTPRYLIKTRGQQVTLSCSPISGHRSVSWYQQTPGQGLQFLFEYFSETQRNKGNFPGRFSGRQFSNSRSEMNVSTLELGDSALYLCASSPSGQGANTGELFFGEGSRLTVL.

The J gene is TRBJ2-7, the V gene TRBV7-2; D remains unclear. The ends were cut back, 2 bases at V and 0 bases at J, with 8 bases in the middle. CDR3 size: 14 residues. Germline assignment: CDR1 SGHTA and CDR2 FQGNSA. The CDR3 sequence is CASSLQSSSYEQYF. The CDR3 nucleotides read TGTGCCAGCAGCTTACAGTCAAGCTCCTACGAGCAGTACTTC.

The V gene is TRBV28, the J gene TRBJ1-2; D is uncertain. Germline V CDR1 and CDR2: MDHEN, SYDVKM. The ends were cut back, 6 bases at V and 7 bases at J, with 18 bases in the middle. CDR3 length equals 14 residues. The CDR3 coding sequence is TGTGCCAGCAGGACCCTGACGGTCGAGGGTGGCTACACCTTC. The encoded protein is CASRTLTVEGGYTF.

The chain is built from TRBV28 and TRBJ1-4; 10 bases line up with TRBD1. CDR3 size: 14 residues. V trimming: 8 bases; J trimming: 7 bases; junction bases outside the gene matches: 7. Germline CDR1 MDHEN, CDR2 SYDVKM. The CDR3 DNA sequence: TGTGCCAGCGGGGCGGGGACAGGGGTTGAAAAACTGTTTTTT. Its protein is CASGAGTGVEKLFF. Combining the CDR3 with reference TRBV28 and TRBJ1-4 gives the whole variable domain DVKVTQSSRYLVKRTGEKVFLECVQDMDHENMFWYRQDPGLGLRLIYFSYDVKMKEKGDIPEGYSVSREKKERFSLILESASTNQTSMYLCASGAGTGVEKLFFGSGTQLSVL.

This clone was seen only once. The chain links TRBV7-7 to TRBJ2-1; TRBD2 might be the D (6 bases). From germline, CDR1 is SSHAT and CDR2 FNYEAQ (reference sequence). V lost 4 bases to trimming and J lost 5 bases, with 15 bases between them. The CDR3 is made up of 15 amino acids. CDR3: CASSSAFTSNNEQFF. CDR3 sequence (DNA): TGTGCCAGCAGCTCAGCGTTTACTAGCAACAATGAGCAGTTCTTC. The entire variable domain, with the rest obtained from reference TRBV7-7 and TRBJ2-1, is as follows: GAGVSQSPRYKVTKRGQDVTLRCDPISSHATLYWYQQALGQGPEFLTYFNYEAQPDKSGLPSDRFSAERPEGSISTLTIQRTEQRDSAMYRCASSSAFTSNNEQFFGPGTRLTVL.

CDR3 sequence reads: CASSYSTREQYF. The CDR3 bases are TGTGCCAGCAGCTACTCGACTCGCGAGCAGTACTTC. The gene calls are TRBV7-8 and TRBJ2-7; D gene ambiguous. Trimming took off 4 bases at V and 6 bases at J, with 10 bases between the two ends. Germline V lookup: CDR1 SGHVS, CDR2 FQNEAQ. This CDR3 spans 12 amino acids.

The chain recombines TRBV28 with TRBJ1-1; D is possibly TRBD1 (5 bases). The V and J ends lost 7 bases and 1 base respectively, with 10 bases between them. This CDR3 spans 13 amino acids. Germline loops: CDR1 MDHEN, CDR2 SYDVKM. For the CDR3, the DNA is TGTGCCAGCATGCCCGGGGCGAACACTGAAGCTTTCTTT. Its translation: CASMPGANTEAFF.

Only one count was recorded for this clone. J is TRBJ2-2 and V is TRBV10-3; D ambiguous. V gave up 0 bases and J gave up 4 bases, with 12 bases separating them. Germline CDR1 ENHRY, CDR2 SYGVKD. This CDR3 is built from 16 residues. As DNA, the CDR3 is TGTGCCATCAGTGAGTCGAAGGTAGCAGGCACCGGGGAGCTGTTTTTT. Amino acid sequence: CAISESKVAGTGELFF.

The rearrangement joins TRBV7-8 to TRBJ2-1; 14 positions agree with TRBD2. CDR3 length: 15 amino acids. Trimming removed 5 bases from V and 9 bases from J; junction bases left unmatched: 6. Germline V lookup: CDR1 SGHVS, CDR2 FQNEAQ. The CDR3 reads CASSAGTSGSREQFF. CDR3 DNA sequence: TGTGCCAGCAGCGCAGGGACTAGCGGGAGTCGTGAGCAGTTCTTC.

This rearrangement joins TRBV6-1 to TRBJ2-1, with 12 bases that match TRBD2. The ends lost 4 bases at V and 11 bases at J; junction bases unmatched: 12. The CDR3 has 16 residues. CDR1 is MNHNS and CDR2 is SASEGT in the germline V gene. The CDR3 loop reads CASSGTSGILLLKQFF. The CDR3 DNA follows: TGTGCCAGCAGTGGGACTAGCGGGATCCTTCTCCTGAAGCAGTTCTTC.

The rearrangement uses TRBV7-3 and TRBJ2-5; weak D call: TRBD1 (6 bases). Germline CDR1 reads SGHTA; CDR2 reads FQGTGA. The ends were cut back, 5 bases at V and 5 bases at J, with 12 bases in the middle. This CDR3 spans 13 amino acids. The CDR3 loop is CASSAYRAETQYF. CDR3 nucleotide sequence: TGTGCCAGCAGCGCCTACAGGGCCGAGACCCAGTACTTC.

The chain employs TRBV5-1 and TRBJ2-1; TRBD1 might be the D (6 bases). CDR3 length: 16 amino acids. With 1 base removed from V and 3 bases from J, the gap between germline ends came to 14 bases. The germline gives CDR1 SGHRS, CDR2 YFSETQ. The chain's CDR3 is CASSLNPQGRYNEQFF. DNA for the CDR3: TGCGCCAGCAGCTTGAACCCCCAGGGGCGCTACAATGAGCAGTTCTTC. Combining the CDR3 with reference TRBV5-1 and TRBJ2-1 gives the whole variable domain KAGVTQTPRYLIKTRGQQVTLSCSPISGHRSVSWYQQTPGQGLQFLFEYFSETQRNKGNFPGRFSGRQFSNSRSEMNVSTLELGDSALYLCASSLNPQGRYNEQFFGPGTRLTVL.

This clone was picked up a small number of times. The genes are TRBV7-9 and TRBJ1-3; 7 bases are a match to TRBD1. The V gene's germline CDR1 is SEHNR and CDR2 FQNEAQ (reference sequence). The trim removed 4 bases at V and 3 bases at J, leaving 15 bases unmatched. The length of the CDR3 is 18 residues. The CDR3 nucleotides are TGTGCCAGCAGCTCGCAACTGACAGGGAAAGACTTTGGAAACACCATATATTTT. As protein: CASSSQLTGKDFGNTIYF.

This clone was found once. The chain joins TRBV5-1 to TRBJ1-4; no clear D gene. This CDR3 has 14 residues. CDR1 is SGHRS, CDR2 YFSETQ, per germline. V was clipped by 0 bases and J by 8 bases, with 11 bases between them. CDR3 in DNA: TGCGCCAGCAGCTTGGGCGACCTAGGGGAAAAACTGTTTTTT. It specifies CASSLGDLGEKLFF.